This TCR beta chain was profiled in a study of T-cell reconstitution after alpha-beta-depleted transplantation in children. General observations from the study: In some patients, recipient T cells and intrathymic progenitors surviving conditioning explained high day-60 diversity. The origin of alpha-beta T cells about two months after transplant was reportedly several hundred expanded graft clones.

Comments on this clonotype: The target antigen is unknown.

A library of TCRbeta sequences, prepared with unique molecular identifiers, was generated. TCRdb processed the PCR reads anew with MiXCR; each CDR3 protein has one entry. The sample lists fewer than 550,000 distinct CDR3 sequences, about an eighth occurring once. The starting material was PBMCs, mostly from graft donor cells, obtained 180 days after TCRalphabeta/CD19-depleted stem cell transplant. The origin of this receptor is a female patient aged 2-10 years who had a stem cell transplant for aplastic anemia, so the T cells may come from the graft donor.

In DNA, the CDR3 is TGTGCCACTCTGAGAAATGAGCAGTTCTTC. Residues: CATLRNEQFF. The chain is built from TRBV7-9 and TRBJ2-1; D remains unclear. The CDR3 runs to 10 residues. Per germline, CDR1 SEHNR and CDR2 FQNEAQ (reference sequence). V was shortened by 10 bases and J by 7 bases, with 8 bases between the two germline ends.